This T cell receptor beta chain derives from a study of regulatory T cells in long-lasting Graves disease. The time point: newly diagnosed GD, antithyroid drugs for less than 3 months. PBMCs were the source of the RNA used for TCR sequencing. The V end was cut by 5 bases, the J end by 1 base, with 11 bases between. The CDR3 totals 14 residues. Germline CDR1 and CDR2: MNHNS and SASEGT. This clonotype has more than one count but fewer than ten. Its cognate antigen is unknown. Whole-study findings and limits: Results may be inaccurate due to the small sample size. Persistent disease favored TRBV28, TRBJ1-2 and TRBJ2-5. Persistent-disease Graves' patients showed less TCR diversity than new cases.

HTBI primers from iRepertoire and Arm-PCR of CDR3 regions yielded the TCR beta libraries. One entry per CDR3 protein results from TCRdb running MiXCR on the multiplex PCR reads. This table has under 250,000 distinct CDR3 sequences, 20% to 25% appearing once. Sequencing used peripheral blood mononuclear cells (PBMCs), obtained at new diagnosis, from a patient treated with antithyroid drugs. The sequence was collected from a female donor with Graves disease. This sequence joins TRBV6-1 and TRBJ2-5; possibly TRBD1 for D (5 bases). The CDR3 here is CASSKGAGQETQYF. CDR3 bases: TGTGCCAGCAGTAAAGGGGCTGGCCAAGAGACCCAGTACTTC.